Here is one T cell receptor (beta chain) with its context. This receptor's antigen is unknown. No base quality information exists; no much larger clone differs at one position. CDR1 and CDR2, looked up from the germline V gene, are SGDLS and YYNGEE. Cut back by 2 bases and 11 bases, the V and J ends lie 23 bases apart. From cysteine to phenylalanine, the CDR3 is 15 amino acids long. The read is trimmed to its CDR3 DNA, 45 bases read in frame from base 1. The record originates from a study of cytomegalovirus exposure and HLA in healthy donors (dated by TCRdb to 2016 to 2017). With respect to the entire study: According to an earlier analysis of 587 of the donors, some 180 million T cells yielded roughly 100 million unique TCR beta sequences and more than 250 Gb of sequence data. Roughly 300 gigabases of sequencing data and 75 million to 85 million unique TCR sequences made up an early release that covered roughly 670 HLA-typed donors. Among the approximately 430 genotyped donors, around 81% belonged to the genetic ancestry cluster associated with self-reported Caucasian donors. The study aimed to test whether signatures of past pathogen exposure could be identified by cataloging public T cell receptors. The study used immunosequencing to profile the T cell repertoires of about 670 subjects and linked those repertoires to cytomegalovirus serostatus. A separate validation cohort of roughly 130 different subjects was used in addition to the 666-subject first cohort. The study combined high-throughput TCR immunosequencing, statistical association of individual TCRs with disease status, and machine learning to predict cytomegalovirus infection status. A later analysis re-examined previously published TCR beta repertoires from roughly 720 donors and added high-resolution HLA genotyping to investigate patterns of TCR occurrence. Rather than using new phenotypic data, the later analysis identified candidate immune exposures from TCR beta sequences and from how often those sequences occurred across donors. An earlier analysis of 587 of the donors used high-throughput TCR beta sequencing to judge whether each TCR beta V gene segment behaved as functional or pseudogenic. Donor age, sex, ethnicity and CMV serostatus were compiled together with the repertoire data. A later genetic analysis took genome-wide SNP genotypes for about 55% of the 666 donors and used that subset as a discovery cohort. All discovery cohort repertoires had been generated on a single sequencing platform. Class I and class II HLA loci were covered by the typing at four-digit resolution. Typing coverage varied by locus: roughly 620-640 donors for A, B, C, DRB1 and DQB1; approximately 560 for DQA1; 600 to 610 for DPA1; fewer than 480 for DPB1. A few DR-DQ haplotypes were handled as single units for association and clustering because linkage in the cohort was strong. Among about 390 genotyped donors of the cohort, an average of about 240,000 unique TCR beta nucleotide sequences were sequenced per donor, roughly 18% of them non-productive. The investigation overall reported the following: In this cohort, only TCR beta chains were sequenced, and detectable features were limited by the absence of alpha or paired-chain data. Correlated functional status among segregating V segments might be attributable to linkage disequilibrium, but an unknown experimental factor could not be ruled out. In a later analysis, HLA-associated TCR beta chains showed more clonal expansion and lower generation probabilities than non-associated chains that were equally common. At a false discovery rate of 0.05, a later analysis linked approximately 18,000 TCR beta sequences to specific HLA alleles. Immune exposure information for the cohort was limited to CMV serostatus. The 87-base-pair reads could not distinguish some IMGT-functional V segments, including TRBV6-2 and TRBV6-3, so those segments were excluded. Most CMV-associated TCR beta chains appeared to be HLA-restricted in a later analysis, and the HLA associations seemed to be driven largely by CMV exposure. The presence/absence analyses assumed that sequencing depth was roughly uniform across donors, and that assumption may not be true. Most TCR sequences were seen in very few donors, while some public TCRs were found in many individuals. A further reported finding was that TCR beta sequences accurately predicted the HLA-A and HLA-B alleles for most subjects in the first cohort. Assigning TCR associations to individual alleles was difficult when HLA alleles, especially DR and DQ, strongly co-occurred. In the study, around 150 TCR beta chains were listed as associated with cytomegalovirus. According to the authors, the approach could potentially be generalized to other disease states and immunological phenotypes. A cluster of highly shared sequence variants was judged likely to be a technical artifact of the sequencing pipeline. Because HLA typing was unavailable for some donors at each locus, only the typed subset was used in association tests. In an earlier analysis of more than 450 of the donors, most TCR beta V segments were observed in productive rearrangements about 87% or about 30% of the time, broadly matching IMGT annotations. V-gene and J-gene trimming of TCR beta chains was associated with a missense DCLRE1C variant in a later genetic analysis, and the association was replicated in an independent cohort. A few of the identified cytomegalovirus-associated TCR beta chains were confirmed in vitro to be specific for cytomegalovirus antigens. According to a later analysis, parvovirus B19, influenza, CMV and Epstein-Barr virus appeared linked to several top co-occurrence clusters. A later analysis found that TCR association rates varied across HLA loci, with DRB1 alleles showing the most associated TCRs and HLA-C alleles the fewest. The earlier analysis of 450 to 700 of the donors excluded roughly 16 rarely observed V segments, including chromosome 9 orphons, because counts were too low. The classifier was reported to diagnose cytomegalovirus status with high specificity and sensitivity in both the original cohort and the validation cohort. According to a later genetic analysis, donors in an Asian-associated ancestry cluster had fewer N-insertions in productive TCRs than the roughly 670-donor mean.

In total, approximately 610 healthy bone marrow donors made up the cohort. At the time of sampling, every cohort member was nominally healthy, though immune exposures that went unrecorded were likely present. The donor was CMV seropositive and was included in the group of 250 to 350 seropositive cohort members. A peripheral blood sample was collected from each donor, and TCR beta sequencing was performed on peripheral blood mononuclear cells. The Qiagen DNeasy Blood Extraction Kit was used to extract genomic DNA from the blood cell samples. Library construction relied on the immunoSEQ multiplex PCR assay. For the multiplex PCR, a mixture combining 60 forward primers for TCR Vbeta segments and 13 reverse primers for TCR Jbeta segments was used. Amplification of the CDR3 region of rearranged TCR beta genes was performed with a multiplex PCR assay on genomic DNA. The amplified TCR beta libraries were sequenced on the Illumina HiSeq System as 87-base-pair reads. From the authors' description of their analysis: A later analysis tallied 75 million to 85 million unique TCR beta chains across the 650 to 750 repertoires, and about 10 million of those chains were shared by two or more donors. A nearest-neighbor algorithm error-corrected the raw reads and collapsed the reads into unique sequences, merging closely related sequences to remove PCR and sequencing errors. V, D and J gene segments were assigned by aligning CDR3 sequences to IMGT reference sequences. Each retained sequence needed at least a six-nucleotide match to both a V gene segment and a J gene segment. A rearrangement counted as productive if the CDR3 had no stop codons and remained in frame with V and J, and every other rearrangement counted as non-productive. CDR3 was defined by IMGT convention, running from the second conserved V-encoded cysteine to the conserved J-encoded phenylalanine. In an earlier analysis of 587 of the donors, sequences lacking an unambiguous match to a single V gene segment were excluded. An earlier analysis of 500 to 700 of the donors classified V segments as functional when productive rearrangements were above 56.7% and as segregating when the standard deviation between donors was above 5%. A statistical classification framework was developed to diagnose cytomegalovirus status using the catalog of TCR beta chain sequences. In a later analysis, TCR nucleotide sequences were compared against IMGT/GENE-DB human TR gene sequences so that V and J genes could be assigned. A later analysis assigned CDR3 sequences and most-parsimonious VDJ recombination scenarios with the TCRdist pipeline. In a later analysis, each TCR beta chain was defined by its CDR3 amino acid sequence together with its V-gene family, and reads without a unique V-gene family were excluded. To address suspected cross-contamination and a sequencing artifact, a later analysis removed over 500 highly shared, low-generation-probability nucleotide sequences. In a later analysis, a clonal expansion index was calculated for each public chain from normalized within-repertoire ranks of inferred template counts. Generation probabilities in a later analysis came from a VDJ recombination model fitted to out-of-frame rearrangements, and those results were checked against IGoR. A later analysis scored TCR-TCR, TCR-HLA and TCR-CMV co-occurrence with hypergeometric tests, applying a repertoire-size bias correction to TCR pairs. To estimate false discovery rates, a later analysis permuted the HLA or CMV assignments 20 times. In a later analysis, co-occurring TCRs were grouped using DBSCAN, and TCRdist sequence similarity was added for clustering within HLA-allele-positive subsets. Repertoires with fewer than 30,000 or more than 120,000 public chains, plus five repertoires with anomalous nucleotide sharing, were excluded from co-occurrence clustering. In TCRdb, the immuneACCESS table is reduced to in-frame sequences with V and J assigned. These tables do not hold every clone; where another copy was compared, an unresolved V gene accounts for under half, and the others remain unexplained. V, J and clone size are those of that table, while D and trimming were read from the DNA. Present in this sample are about 140,000 clones, approximately 84% of which were seen just once. The top ten clonotypes cover approximately 1.5% of the sample.

The chain links TRBV9 with TRBJ2-7; the D gene identity is not certain. The sequenced material came from PBMCs. This TCR came from a man younger than 45 in good health and CMV-seropositive. The CDR3 region has the sequence CASSVPLQSGPEKYF. The nucleotide sequence is given as TGTGCCAGCAGCGTCCCCCTTCAGTCGGGTCCAGAGAAGTACTTC. This CDR3, with the reference TRBV9 and TRBJ2-7 proteins standing in past its ends, gives the full variable domain DSGVTQTPKHLITATGQRVTLRCSPRSGDLSVYWYQQSLDQGLQFLIQYYNGEERAKGNILERFSAQQFPDLHSELNLSSLELGDSALYFCASSVPLQSGPEKYFGPGTRLTVT.